The 9 T cell receptor beta chains below were found in one sample sequenced in a study of blood T cells in healthy people across ages. Alongside a J-beta primer mix, a sample-barcoded 5' primer served in a second PCR lasting 7 to 11 cycles. MiXCR was run by TCRdb on the 5' RACE reads, yielding one entry per CDR3 protein. Of more than 900,000 distinct CDR3 sequences listed, about 28% are singletons. These same data were also listed under a study on T cells of mothers and their children.

The sequenced sample was blood. These receptors were taken from a woman in her forties in good health.

This clonotype was counted only a few times. The chain combines TRBV20-1 with TRBJ2-1; the D gene is possibly TRBD1 (5 bases). The ends were cut back, 2 bases at V and 7 bases at J, with 15 bases in the middle. CDR3 length equals 14 residues. Germline CDR1 is DFQATT and CDR2 is SNEGSKA (reference sequence). The CDR3 bases are TGCAGTGCTAGAAGTCAGGGTGCGACTAATGAGCAGTTCTTC. This gives the protein CSARSQGATNEQFF.

As concerns this clonotype: Given the absence of the conserved phenylalanine or tryptophan at the CDR3 end, a read error is likely. The chain couples TRBV5-1 to TRBJ2-3, with no clear D. The CDR3 contains 12 residues. Germline V lookup: CDR1 SGHRS, CDR2 YFSETQ. Deletions cut 5 bases from V and 0 bases from J, with 4 bases between. CDR3 in DNA: TGCGCCAGCAGTTATAGCACAGATACGCAGTATATT. This gives the protein CASSYSTDTQYI.

This clonotype came up once. This may stem from a read error, because a much larger clone lies one nucleotide away. V gene TRBV20-1 combines with J gene TRBJ2-1; D might be TRBD2 (6 bases). Deletions cut 8 bases from V and 4 bases from J, with 12 bases between. The V gene's germline CDR1 is DFQATT and CDR2 SNEGSKA (reference sequence). CDR3 length: 12 residues. The CDR3 DNA sequence: TGCAGTTTTGCGGGGTCTTACAATGAGCAGTTCTTC. Translating it yields CSFAGSYNEQFF.

This clonotype was detected a few times. This CDR3 is CASSIHGVLETQYF. CDR3 nucleotides: TGTGCCAGCAGCATACACGGCGTATTGGAGACCCAGTACTTC. The chain joins TRBV7-9 to TRBJ2-5; D unresolved. Germline CDR1 SEHNR, CDR2 FQNEAQ (reference sequence). Trimming cost V 5 bases and J 5 bases, with 15 bases left between them. The CDR3 totals 14 residues.

This clonotype was found a few times. The rearrangement uses TRBV7-2 and TRBJ2-7, with 10 bases aligning to TRBD2. Per the germline V gene, CDR1 is SGHTA and CDR2 is FQGNSA. The CDR3 loop spans 16 amino acids. V trimming: 5 bases; J trimming: 7 bases; junction bases outside the gene matches: 14. In nucleotides, the CDR3 is TGTGCCAGCAGCCGGCTTACTAGCGGGGTGTACAATGAGCAGTACTTC. It specifies CASSRLTSGVYNEQYF.

V is TRBV7-9 and J is TRBJ1-2, with a weak D call TRBD1 (5 bases). Germline CDR1 SEHNR, CDR2 FQNEAQ (reference sequence). Trimming removed 5 bases at V and 4 bases at J, with 14 bases between. The CDR3 loop spans 14 amino acids. CDR3 in DNA: TGTGCCAGCAGCCCCGCCGGGACGGTCTATGGCTACACCTTC. Encoded protein: CASSPAGTVYGYTF.

Comment on this clonotype: The conserved closing phenylalanine or tryptophan is absent in this CDR3, likely reflecting a read error. This sequence joins TRBV6-5 and TRBJ2-5; a possible D gene is TRBD1 (5 bases). The J call is in doubt because the DNA end fits TRBJ2-7 better. Germline loops: CDR1 MNHEY, CDR2 SVGAGI. The CDR3 length is 13 residues. For the CDR3, the DNA is TGTGCCAGCAGTTCCCCAGGGACCTACGAGCAGTACTGC. It yields the protein CASSSPGTYEQYC.

Concerning this clonotype itself: Mismatch with germline at one junction end may stem from a read error. The genes are TRBV7-9 and TRBJ1-1; 8 nucleotides match TRBD1. This CDR3 is 15 amino acids long. Germline V CDR1 and CDR2: SEHNR, FQNEAQ (reference sequence). The CDR3 DNA sequence: TGTACCAGCAGCTTAGGTAACAGGGGGGACACTGAAGCTTTCTTT. Amino acid sequence: CTSSLGNRGDTEAFF.

This clonotype has more than one count but fewer than ten. The V and J genes are TRBV12-3 or TRBV12-4 and TRBJ1-6; no clear D gene. Trimming left V 5 bases short and J 6 bases short, with 11 bases between. There are 14 residues in the CDR3. In DNA form, the CDR3 reads TGTGCCAGCAGTACGTCCCTGGGTAATTCACCCCTCCACTTT. Protein sequence: CASSTSLGNSPLHF.